The 9 T cell receptor beta chains in this list originate from one sample, sequenced in a study of T-cell reconstitution after alpha-beta-depleted transplantation in children. TCRbeta library construction was performed incorporating unique molecular identifiers. TCRdb re-analysed the PCR reads in MiXCR, keeping a single row per CDR3 protein. The repertoire includes about 60,000 distinct CDR3 sequences, approximately 46% of them detected once, and 98% sits in the top ten. The specimen comprised PBMCs, mostly from graft donor cells, sampled 360 days after TCRalphabeta/CD19-depleted stem cell transplant. The source is a male patient younger than 18 who had a stem cell transplant for acute lymphoblastic leukemia, so the T cells may come from the graft donor.

The chain carries TRBV15 and TRBJ1-1; no firm D call. The CDR3 length is 13 residues. V lost 0 bases to trimming and J lost 14 bases, with 16 bases between them. Germline-derived CDR1 and CDR2 are LNHNV and YYDKDF (reference sequence). The CDR3 region is CATSRDRAASIFF. Written as DNA, the CDR3 is TGTGCCACCAGCAGAGATCGGGCGGCGTCGATCTTCTTT.

The sample holds many counts of this clonotype. The rearrangement joins TRBV24-1 to TRBJ2-1; TRBD1 agrees at 8 bases. The CDR3 consists of 15 residues. The V and J ends lost 0 bases and 5 bases, in that order; junction bases with no gene match: 2. Germline CDR1 reads KGHDR; CDR2 reads SFDVKD. This chain's CDR3 is CATSDLGTGNNEQFF. The CDR3, as DNA: TGTGCCACCAGTGATTTGGGGACAGGTAACAATGAGCAGTTCTTC.

The V gene is TRBV6-2 or TRBV6-3, the J gene TRBJ1-1; D is uncertain. The CDR3 sequence is 12 residues long. Germline V gene data show CDR1 as MNHEY and CDR2 as SVGEGT. The V end lost 6 bases, the J end lost 7 bases, and 12 bases lay between the germline ends. The CDR3 DNA is TGTGCCAGCAGCAGGAGGACGGGTGAAGCTTTCTTT. This codes for CASSRRTGEAFF.

The genes are TRBV7-6 and TRBJ2-2, with D tentatively TRBD1 or TRBD2 (5 bases each). The V end lost 3 bases, the J end lost 1 base, and 12 bases lay between the germline ends. This CDR3 comprises 16 residues. Germline-derived CDR1 and CDR2 are SGHVS and FNYEAQ. The CDR3 here is CASSFRRDGNTGELFF. CDR3 bases: TGTGCCAGCAGCTTTAGAAGGGACGGGAACACCGGGGAGCTGTTTTTT.

This sequence joins TRBV12-3 or TRBV12-4 and TRBJ2-7; possible D gene TRBD1, 5 bases. CDR3 length equals 14 residues. V was shortened by 6 bases and J by 0 bases, with 12 bases between the two germline ends. In DNA, the CDR3 is TGTGCCAGCAGCTTGACAGCTTACTCCTACGAGCAGTACTTC. This sequence encodes CASSLTAYSYEQYF.

In its sample, this clonotype was seen many times. The chain employs TRBV12-3 or TRBV12-4 and TRBJ2-7; D uncertain. The CDR3 totals 12 residues. The V end lost 3 bases, the J end lost 4 bases, and 7 bases lay between the germline ends. CDR3 residues: CASSFGRYEQYF. CDR3 nucleotides: TGTGCCAGCAGTTTCGGGCGGTACGAGCAGTACTTC.

The V call is TRBV3-1, the J call TRBJ2-5; 11 positions agree with TRBD2. Germline trimming cut 1 base from V and 5 bases from J; bases unmatched to any gene: 9. This CDR3 comprises 17 residues. The germline V gene encodes CDR1 LGHDT and CDR2 YNNKEL (reference sequence). The CDR3 DNA sequence: TGTGCCAGCAGCCAAGTTACTAGCGGGAGAGGGGGTGAGACCCAGTACTTC. Translation: CASSQVTSGRGGETQYF.

The chain carries TRBV3-1 and TRBJ1-1; D gene unclear. The V gene lost 4 bases and the J gene lost 5 bases, with 17 bases spanning the gap. This CDR3 is 15 amino acids long. Germline values: CDR1 LGHDT, CDR2 YNNKEL (reference sequence). The CDR3 nucleotides read TGTGCCAGCAGCCCGGGAACCGTGTCGGTGACTGAAGCTTTCTTT. Protein product: CASSPGTVSVTEAFF. Looking up the rest from reference TRBV3-1 and TRBJ1-1 gives the full variable domain: DTAVSQTPKYLVTQMGNDKSIKCEQNLGHDTMYWYKQDSKKFLKIMFSYNNKELIINETVPNRFSPKSPDKAHLNLHINSLELGDSAVYFCASSPGTVSVTEAFFGQGTRLTVV.

The chain links TRBV29-1 to TRBJ2-3; D not certain. CDR1 is SQVTM, CDR2 ANQGSEA, per germline. The CDR3 runs 14 residues. The V and J ends lost 0 bases and 2 bases respectively, with 9 bases between them. The chain's CDR3 is CSVEDLTATDTQYF. In nucleotides, the CDR3 is TGCAGCGTTGAAGATTTAACAGCCACAGATACGCAGTATTTT.